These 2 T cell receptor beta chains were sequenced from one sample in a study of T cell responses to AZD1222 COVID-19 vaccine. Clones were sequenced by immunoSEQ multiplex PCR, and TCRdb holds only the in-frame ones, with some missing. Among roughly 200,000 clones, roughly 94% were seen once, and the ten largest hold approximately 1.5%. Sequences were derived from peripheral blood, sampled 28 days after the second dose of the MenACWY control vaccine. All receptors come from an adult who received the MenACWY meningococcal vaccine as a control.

CDR3 loop: CASGAEGGYTF. CDR3 DNA sequence: TGTGCCAGCGGGGCCGAGGGTGGCTACACCTTC. The rearrangement links TRBV27 to TRBJ1-2; D may be TRBD1 (5 bases). Trimming pared 8 bases from V and 7 bases from J, leaving 11 bases between. The CDR3 consists of 11 residues. Germline V CDR1 and CDR2: MNHEY, SMNVEV (reference sequence).

The CDR3 is CASSFGGGGVNTEAFF. The CDR3 region has the DNA TGCGCCAGCAGCTTTGGAGGGGGCGGGGTGAACACTGAAGCTTTCTTT. The chain links TRBV5-1 to TRBJ1-1; 7 bases fit TRBD1. CDR3 size: 16 residues. Trimming took 2 bases from V and 0 from J; bases not matched to a gene: 7. Germline CDR1 and CDR2: SGHRS and YFSETQ. Combining the CDR3 with reference TRBV5-1 and TRBJ1-1 gives the whole variable domain KAGVTQTPRYLIKTRGQQVTLSCSPISGHRSVSWYQQTPGQGLQFLFEYFSETQRNKGNFPGRFSGRQFSNSRSEMNVSTLELGDSALYLCASSFGGGGVNTEAFFGQGTRLTVV.